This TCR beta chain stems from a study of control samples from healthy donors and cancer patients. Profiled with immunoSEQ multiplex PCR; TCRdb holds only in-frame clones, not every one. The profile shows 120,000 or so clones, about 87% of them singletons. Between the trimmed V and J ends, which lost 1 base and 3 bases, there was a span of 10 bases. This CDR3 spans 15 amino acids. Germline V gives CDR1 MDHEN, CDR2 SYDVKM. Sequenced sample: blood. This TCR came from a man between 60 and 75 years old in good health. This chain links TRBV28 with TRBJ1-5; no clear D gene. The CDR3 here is CASSLLSGNNQPQHF. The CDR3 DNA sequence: TGTGCCAGCAGTTTATTGTCCGGGAACAATCAGCCCCAGCATTTT.